This T cell receptor beta chain is from a study of cytomegalovirus exposure and HLA in healthy donors. Study background: The 500 to 850 first-cohort repertoires and the approximately 130 validation repertoires shared the same platform, a later analysis reported.

Assay: immunoSEQ multiplex PCR; the TCRdb copy retains only in-frame clones and omits some. The repertoire holds 250,000 to 400,000 clones, with 88% as singletons. Germline CDR1 is SGHTS and CDR2 is YDEGEE. The V and J ends lost 0 bases and 2 bases respectively, with 11 bases between them. CDR3 size: 15 residues. The table lists this clone with a few counts. V gene TRBV5-8 combines with J gene TRBJ1-2; D remains ambiguous. The TCR sequence derives from a man aged 30-40 years in good health and CMV-seronegative. Sequencing was carried out using PBMCs. The CDR3 sequence is CASSLVVTQNYGYTF. DNA for the CDR3: TGTGCCAGCAGCTTGGTTGTCACGCAGAACTATGGCTACACCTTC. The full variable domain, with the rest looked up from reference TRBV5-8 and TRBJ1-2, is EAGVTQSPTHLIKTRGQQATLRCSPISGHTSVYWYQQALGLGLQFLLWYDEGEERNRGNFPPRFSGRQFPNYSSELNVNALELEDSALYLCASSLVVTQNYGYTFGSGTRLTVV.